The clone carrying this T cell receptor (beta chain) showed up many times. Amplified TCR beta CDR3 regions came from RNA transcripts. During a first-round RT-PCR of the TCR CDR3, the HTBI primer set was used. Each CDR3 protein gets one entry after TCRdb re-called the multiplex PCR reads with MiXCR. The top ten hold about 11% of the sample, which has about 380,000 distinct CDR3 sequences, over 11% seen once. The data are from a study of T cells in Graves' hyperthyroidism and ophthalmopathy. The sequencing input was blood. The sequence derives from a woman aged 60 to 75 with Graves' hyperthyroidism.

The CDR3 here is CATSDGGEKLFF. The CDR3 DNA reads TGTGCCACCAGTGACGGAGGTGAAAAACTGTTTTTT. This chain connects TRBV24-1 to TRBJ1-4; the D is unclear. The CDR3 totals 12 residues. Germline values: CDR1 KGHDR, CDR2 SFDVKD. V was shortened by 4 bases and J by 7 bases, with 6 bases between the two germline ends.